These 15 T cell receptor beta chains share one sample of origin, sequenced in a study of cytomegalovirus exposure and HLA in healthy donors. PCR used 60 Vbeta primers and 13 Jbeta primers. TCRdb's table, derived via immunoSEQ multiplex PCR, lists solely in-frame clones and lacks some. The sample includes 200,000 to 250,000 clones, roughly four fifths of them seen just once. Sequenced input: PBMCs. These TCRs come from a girl aged 2 to 10 in good health and CMV-seronegative.

The chain is built from TRBV2 and TRBJ1-1, with D unresolved. The CDR3 is made up of 11 amino acids. Germline assignment: CDR1 SNHLY and CDR2 FYNNEI. Trimming removed 10 bases at V and 2 bases at J, with 8 bases between. CDR3 region: CATEFNTEAFF. The CDR3 coding sequence is TGTGCCACTGAGTTTAACACTGAAGCTTTCTTT.

J is TRBJ2-3 and V is TRBV7-9, with TRBD2 matching 11 bases. The CDR3 sequence is 15 residues long. The germline CDR1 and CDR2 sequences are SEHNR and FQNEAQ (reference sequence). After removal of 5 bases from V and 3 bases from J, the junction contained 4 bases not matched to a gene. CDR3 sequence (DNA): TGTGCCAGCAGCGGAGGGACTAGCGGAACAGATACGCAGTATTTT. It encodes CASSGGTSGTDTQYF. The full variable domain, with the rest looked up from reference TRBV7-9 and TRBJ2-3, is DTGVSQNPRHKITKRGQNVTFRCDPISEHNRLYWYRQTLGQGPEFLTYFQNEAQLEKSRLLSDRFSAERPKGSFSTLEIQRTEQGDSAMYLCASSGGTSGTDTQYFGPGTRLTVL.

The gene calls are TRBV9 and TRBJ1-3; D remains unclear. The length of the CDR3 is 13 residues. The germline V gene encodes CDR1 SGDLS and CDR2 YYNGEE. Trimming pared 6 bases from V and 2 bases from J, leaving 9 bases between. The CDR3 here is CASNGVPGNTIYF. DNA for the CDR3: TGTGCCAGCAACGGGGTACCTGGAAACACCATATATTTT.

The rearrangement joins TRBV9 to TRBJ1-1, with D maybe TRBD1 (5 bases). V shed 3 bases and J shed 4 bases, with 16 bases lying between them. Germline V CDR1 and CDR2: SGDLS, YYNGEE. The CDR3 loop spans 15 amino acids. The CDR3 here is CASSGAGGAPTEAFF. The CDR3 coding sequence is TGTGCCAGCAGCGGGGCCGGAGGGGCGCCCACTGAAGCTTTCTTT.

The V and J genes are TRBV29-1 and TRBJ1-1, with D perhaps matching TRBD1 (5 bases). CDR1 and CDR2 from the germline V gene are SQVTM and ANQGSEA. V lost 1 base and J lost 11, with 14 bases in between. The CDR3 has 12 amino acids. This CDR3 reads CSVEGGEIGAFF. In DNA, the CDR3 is TGCAGCGTTGAAGGGGGGGAAATTGGGGCTTTCTTT.

The chain recombines TRBV7-6 with TRBJ1-6, with TRBD1 as a possible D gene (5 bases). Germline CDR1 SGHVS, CDR2 FNYEAQ. This CDR3 is built from 14 residues. Deletions cut 4 bases from V and 9 bases from J, with 13 bases between. CDR3 amino acids: CASSSRVTSSPLHF. The CDR3 coding sequence is TGTGCCAGCAGCTCCAGGGTGACAAGTTCACCCCTCCACTTT.

The gene calls are TRBV5-5 and TRBJ1-6; D ambiguous. The germline gives CDR1 SGHKS, CDR2 YYEKEE (reference sequence). The CDR3 has 19 amino acids. The V gene lost 0 bases and the J gene lost 7 bases, with 23 bases spanning the gap. CDR3 sequence: CASSLVPADDGIINSPLHF. The CDR3 region has the DNA TGTGCCAGCAGCTTGGTTCCGGCAGACGACGGGATCATAAATTCACCCCTCCACTTT.

This chain joins TRBV18 and TRBJ1-3; D remains ambiguous. The length of the CDR3 is 15 residues. Germline values: CDR1 KGHSH, CDR2 LQKENI. Trimming cost V 1 base and J 2 bases, with 9 bases left between them. The CDR3 bases are TGTGCCAGCTCACCACAGGCAGGAACTGGAAACACCATATATTTT. This sequence encodes CASSPQAGTGNTIYF.

This CDR3 reads CASSEVGEEEGNQPQHF. The CDR3 DNA is TGTGCCAGCAGTGAAGTTGGCGAGGAGGAGGGCAATCAGCCCCAGCATTTT. The chain joins TRBV6-1 to TRBJ1-5; no clear D gene. This CDR3 region has 17 residues. The germline gives CDR1 MNHNS, CDR2 SASEGT. V lost 1 base and J 2 bases, leaving 15 bases between the germline ends.

The chain joins TRBV19 to TRBJ1-1, with a weak D call TRBD1 (5 bases). V was clipped by 4 bases and J by 5 bases, with 14 bases between them. The CDR3 spans 14 residues. Germline CDR1 and CDR2: LNHDA and SQIVND (reference sequence). CDR3 coding DNA: TGTGCCAGTAGTACAGGAAGGGGAATTACTGAAGCTTTCTTT. Residues: CASSTGRGITEAFF. The variable domain in full, with the rest retrieved from reference TRBV19 and TRBJ1-1, is DGGITQSPKYLFRKEGQNVTLSCEQNLNHDAMYWYRQDPGQGLRLIYYSQIVNDFQKGDIAEGYSVSREKKESFPLTVTSAQKNPTAFYLCASSTGRGITEAFFGQGTRLTVV.

The V call is TRBV4-2, the J call TRBJ2-7, with D possibly being TRBD1 (7 bases). CDR3 length equals 16 residues. V was clipped by 0 bases and J by 4 bases, with 16 bases between them. Germline-derived CDR1 and CDR2 are LGHNA and YNFKEQ. CDR3 loop: CASSQEEGRGFYEQYF. The CDR3 DNA follows: TGTGCCAGCAGCCAAGAGGAGGGCAGGGGGTTTTACGAGCAGTACTTC.

The chain uses TRBV6-5 and TRBJ2-1; 7 bases map to TRBD2. V lost 9 bases, J lost 3 bases, and 11 bases stayed unmatched. This CDR3 spans 15 amino acids. Germline V gene lookup returns CDR1 MNHEY and CDR2 SVGAGI. In DNA form, the CDR3 reads TGTGCCAGTCAGGCGGGAGATAGTAACTACAATGAGCAGTTCTTC. Translating gives CASQAGDSNYNEQFF.

V usage is TRBV30 and J usage is TRBJ1-3; D ambiguous. Germline-derived CDR1 and CDR2 are GTSNPN and SVGIG (reference sequence). The CDR3 is 15 amino acids. Trimming took off 0 bases at V and 0 bases at J, with 9 bases between the two ends. The CDR3 DNA follows: TGTGCCTGGAGTGTAGCACCCCTCTCTGGAAACACCATATATTTT. Its translation is CAWSVAPLSGNTIYF. The complete variable domain, with remaining parts taken from reference TRBV30 and TRBJ1-3, reads SQTIHQWPATLVQPVGSPLSLECTVEGTSNPNLYWYRQAAGRGLQLLFYSVGIGQISSEVPQNLSASRPQDRQFILSSKKLLLSDSGFYLCAWSVAPLSGNTIYFGEGSWLTVV.

J is TRBJ2-5 and V is TRBV7-9; D possibly corresponds to TRBD2 (7 bases). The CDR3 contains 19 residues. Deletions cut 1 base from V and 2 bases from J, with 23 bases between. Per germline, CDR1 SEHNR and CDR2 FQNEAQ (reference sequence). The CDR3 DNA follows: TGTGCCAGCAGCTTAGGAAGGGTTTGGGGGGGGGCGTATCAAGAGACCCAGTACTTC. It encodes CASSLGRVWGGAYQETQYF.

The V and J genes are TRBV27 and TRBJ1-2; a possible D gene is TRBD1 (5 bases). V was pared by 0 bases and J by 0 bases, with 8 bases between. The CDR3 extends over 15 amino acids. Germline values: CDR1 MNHEY, CDR2 SMNVEV (reference sequence). The CDR3 sequence is CASSLSSTANYGYTF. The CDR3 DNA follows: TGTGCCAGCAGTTTATCTTCGACAGCTAACTATGGCTACACCTTC.